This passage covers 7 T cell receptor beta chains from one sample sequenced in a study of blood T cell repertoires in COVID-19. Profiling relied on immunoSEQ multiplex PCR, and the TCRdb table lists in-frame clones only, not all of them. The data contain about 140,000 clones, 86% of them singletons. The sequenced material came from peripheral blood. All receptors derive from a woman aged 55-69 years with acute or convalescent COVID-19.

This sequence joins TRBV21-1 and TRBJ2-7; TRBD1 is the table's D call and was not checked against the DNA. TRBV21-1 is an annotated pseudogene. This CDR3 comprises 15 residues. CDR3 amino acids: CASSKPQEGADEQYF. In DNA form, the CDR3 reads TGTGCCAGCAGCAAACCACAGGAGGGGGCGGACGAGCAGTACTTC.

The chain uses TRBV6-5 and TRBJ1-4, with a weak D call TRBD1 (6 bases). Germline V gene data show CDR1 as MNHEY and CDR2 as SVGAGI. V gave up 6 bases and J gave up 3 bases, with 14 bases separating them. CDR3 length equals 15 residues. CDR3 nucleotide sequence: TGTGCCAGCAGCTTTTCGACAGGAGCTAATGAAAAACTGTTTTTT. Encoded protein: CASSFSTGANEKLFF.

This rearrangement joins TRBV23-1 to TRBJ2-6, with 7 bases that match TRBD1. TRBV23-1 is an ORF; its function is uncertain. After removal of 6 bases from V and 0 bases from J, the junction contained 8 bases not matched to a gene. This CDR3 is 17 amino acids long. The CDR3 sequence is CASSPKGAHSGANVLTF. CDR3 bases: TGCGCCAGCAGCCCAAAGGGGGCCCACTCTGGGGCCAACGTCCTGACTTTC.

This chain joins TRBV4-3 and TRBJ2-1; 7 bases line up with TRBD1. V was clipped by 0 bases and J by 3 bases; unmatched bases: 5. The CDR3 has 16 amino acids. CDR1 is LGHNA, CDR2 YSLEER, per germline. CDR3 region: CASSQDHRGYYNEQFF. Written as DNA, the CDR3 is TGCGCCAGCAGCCAAGACCACAGGGGCTACTACAATGAGCAGTTCTTC.

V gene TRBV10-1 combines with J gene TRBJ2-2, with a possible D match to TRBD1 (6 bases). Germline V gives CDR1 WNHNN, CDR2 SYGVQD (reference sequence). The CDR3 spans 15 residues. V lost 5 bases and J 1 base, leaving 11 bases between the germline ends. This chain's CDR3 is CASSPPTGNTGELFF. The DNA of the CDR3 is TGCGCCAGCAGTCCTCCGACAGGGAACACCGGGGAGCTGTTTTTT.

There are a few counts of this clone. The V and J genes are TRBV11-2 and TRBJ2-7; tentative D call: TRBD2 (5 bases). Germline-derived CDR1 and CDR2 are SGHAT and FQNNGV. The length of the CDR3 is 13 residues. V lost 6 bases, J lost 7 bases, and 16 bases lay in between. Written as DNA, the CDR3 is TGTGCCAGCAGGAAGCTGGGCGGAGGAGAGCAGTACTTC. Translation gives CASRKLGGGEQYF.

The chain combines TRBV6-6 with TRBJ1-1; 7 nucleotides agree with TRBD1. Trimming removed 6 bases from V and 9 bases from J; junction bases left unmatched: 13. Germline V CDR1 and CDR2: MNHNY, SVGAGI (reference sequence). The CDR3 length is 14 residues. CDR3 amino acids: CASSPLGQDRKAFF. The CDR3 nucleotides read TGTGCCAGCAGCCCCCTAGGACAGGATCGGAAAGCTTTCTTT.